This entry concerns a single T cell receptor beta chain. What it recognizes is unknown. The data belong to a study of T-cell memory formation after mild COVID-19. Study outcomes and limitations: A subset of responding clones appeared in pre-infection memory, suggesting cross-reactive memory joined. For contracting clones, CD4+ ones sat mainly in CM and EM, CD8+ in EMRA.

Constant-segment primers were used for 5'RACE, and the resulting TCR alpha and TCR beta cDNA libraries carried sample barcodes and UMIs. Via MiXCR, TCRdb re-called the 5' RACE reads, giving one row per CDR3 protein. The repertoire consists of roughly 150,000 distinct CDR3 sequences, with 10% to 15% occurring once and the leading ten covering 2.5% to 3.5%. This sequence originates from a man younger than 30 who had mild COVID-19 (a few samples of this study predate the infection). Cell type and time point are not known. The sequenced material came from PBMCs or a T cell subset sorted from them (not recorded which).

The CDR3 region is CASSFTVTGEQYF. CDR3 coding DNA: TGCGCCAGCAGCTTTACCGTGACGGGGGAGCAGTACTTC. The chain links TRBV5-1 to TRBJ2-7; D might be TRBD2 (5 bases). V shed 2 bases and J shed 7 bases, with 13 bases lying between them. The CDR3 is 13 residues long. Per germline, CDR1 SGHRS and CDR2 YFSETQ. Filled out from reference TRBV5-1 and TRBJ2-7, the complete variable domain reads KAGVTQTPRYLIKTRGQQVTLSCSPISGHRSVSWYQQTPGQGLQFLFEYFSETQRNKGNFPGRFSGRQFSNSRSEMNVSTLELGDSALYLCASSFTVTGEQYFGPGTRLTVT.